These 24 T cell receptor beta chains were sequenced from one sample in a study of shared clonotypes between healthy human individuals. Naive-designated CD8 cells lacked CD45RO, were positively enriched for CCR7, and omitted terminally differentiated effector memory CD45RA+ cells. Clones were sequenced by immunoSEQ multiplex PCR, and TCRdb holds only the in-frame ones, with some missing. Among around 1.9 million clones, about 92% were seen once, and the ten largest hold 1.7%. The sample consisted of naive CD8+ T cells from PBMCs. The receptors derive from a man younger than 30 in good health. Some clones in this sample may be carry-over from other donors' samples.

For this clone: The sample carries other DNA sequences with the same CDR3. Here the CDR3 DNA reads TGTGCCAGCAGCTCCTTGACAGATACGCAGTATTTT. Translating gives CASSSLTDTQYF. The J gene is TRBJ2-3, the V gene TRBV11-2; no clear D. Looked up from germline, CDR1 is SGHAT and CDR2 is FQNNGV. The CDR3 loop spans 12 amino acids. With 4 bases removed from V and 3 bases from J, the gap between germline ends came to 5 bases.

CDR3 DNA: TGTGCCAGCAGTTACCGAGGGACAGCTGAAAAACTGTTTTTT. This sequence encodes CASSYRGTAEKLFF. The rearrangement uses TRBV6-5 and TRBJ1-4; the match to TRBD1 covers 7 bases. Losses at the gene ends were 2 bases for V and 7 bases for J; bases not matched to a gene: 4. Germline V gives CDR1 MNHEY, CDR2 SVGAGI. This CDR3 region has 14 residues.

This chain's CDR3 is CSVGARGQADTQYF. CDR3 DNA: TGCAGCGTTGGAGCCAGGGGACAGGCAGATACGCAGTATTTT. This chain joins TRBV29-1 and TRBJ2-3, with 8 positions matching TRBD1. The V gene end was trimmed by 4 bases and the J gene end by 4 bases; junction bases not matched to a gene: 7. This CDR3 is 14 amino acids long. CDR1 and CDR2 from the germline V gene are SQVTM and ANQGSEA.

The chain uses TRBV28 and TRBJ2-2, with 8 bases identical to TRBD1. With 4 bases clipped from V and 6 bases from J, the junction kept 1 base outside the gene matches. The CDR3 runs to 13 residues. The V gene's germline CDR1 is MDHEN and CDR2 SYDVKM. This CDR3 reads CASSSRGPGELFF. The CDR3 nucleotides read TGTGCCAGCAGTTCCAGGGGGCCCGGGGAGCTGTTTTTT.

This chain joins TRBV25-1 and TRBJ1-1; D possibly corresponds to TRBD1 (5 bases). Germline V gene data show CDR1 as MGHDK and CDR2 as SYGVNS. This CDR3 region has 15 residues. V lost 3 bases to trimming and J lost 4 bases, with 15 bases between them. CDR3 sequence: CASSDPEGRSTEAFF. In nucleotides, the CDR3 is TGTGCCAGCAGTGATCCGGAGGGGCGTAGCACTGAAGCTTTCTTT.

This chain joins TRBV7-9 and TRBJ2-3; possible D gene TRBD2, 7 bases. Germline values: CDR1 SEHNR, CDR2 FQNEAQ (reference sequence). Deletions cut 2 bases from V and 2 bases from J, with 20 bases between. CDR3 length equals 18 residues. CDR3 in amino acids: CASSLPRRGGTPTDTQYF. DNA of the CDR3: TGTGCCAGCAGCTTACCCCGGAGGGGGGGGACGCCCACAGATACGCAGTATTTT.

This chain uses TRBV7-9 with TRBJ1-5; D gene unclear. Germline-derived CDR1 and CDR2 are SEHNR and FQNEAQ (reference sequence). The CDR3 consists of 11 residues. V was cut by 4 bases and J by 8 bases, with 6 bases left in between. The CDR3 here is CASSSGEPQHF. DNA of the CDR3: TGTGCCAGCAGCTCCGGGGAGCCCCAGCATTTT.

V is TRBV27 and J is TRBJ2-7; D call uncertain. In germline, CDR1 is MNHEY, CDR2 SMNVEV (reference sequence). The CDR3 is 15 amino acids. Deletions cut 0 bases from V and 2 bases from J, with 11 bases between. The CDR3 here is CASSLSSSRPYEQYF. In DNA, the CDR3 is TGTGCCAGCAGTTTATCGAGTTCCAGGCCCTACGAGCAGTACTTC.

V and J are TRBV4-1 and TRBJ2-7, with unresolved D. CDR3 length equals 17 residues. From germline, CDR1 is MGHRA and CDR2 YSYEKL. The ends were cut back, 1 base at V and 2 bases at J, with 18 bases in the middle. This CDR3 is CASSQAVVSQIPYEQYF. The CDR3 DNA reads TGCGCCAGCAGCCAAGCGGTTGTATCACAGATCCCCTACGAGCAGTACTTC.

The V and J genes are TRBV28 and TRBJ1-5, with a possible D match to TRBD1 (6 bases). The CDR3 is made up of 16 amino acids. V was shortened by 7 bases and J by 0 bases, with 16 bases between the two germline ends. Germline CDR1 and CDR2: MDHEN and SYDVKM. The CDR3 is CASKRGTMYSNQPQHF. The CDR3 DNA follows: TGTGCCAGCAAGAGGGGGACTATGTATAGCAATCAGCCCCAGCATTTT.

As regards this clone: The sample has other DNA sequences that encode this CDR3 too. This chain joins TRBV5-6 and TRBJ2-5; TRBD2 is a possible D gene (7 bases). Trimming shortened V by 3 bases and J by 4 bases, and 10 bases separated the two germline ends. Germline CDR1 is SGHDT and CDR2 is YYEEEE. This CDR3 is built from 13 residues. CDR3 DNA: TGTGCCAGCAGCTCCGGGGGGCGAGAGACCCAGTACTTC. This encodes CASSSGGRETQYF.

V is TRBV2 and J is TRBJ1-2; weak D call: TRBD1 (6 bases). V dropped 3 bases and J dropped 8 bases, with 10 bases sitting between them. This CDR3 has 12 residues. Germline CDR1 SNHLY, CDR2 FYNNEI. CDR3 bases: TGTGCCAGCAGTGAGGGGGCATGGGGCTACACCTTC. Residues: CASSEGAWGYTF.

The V gene is TRBV30, the J gene TRBJ2-1; D is uncertain. Deletions cut 2 bases from V and 9 bases from J, with 8 bases between. CDR1 GTSNPN and CDR2 SVGIG come from the germline V gene (reference sequence). The CDR3 contains 11 residues. CDR3 in amino acids: CAWSKGAEQFF. Here the CDR3 DNA reads TGTGCCTGGAGTAAGGGTGCTGAGCAGTTCTTC.

This chain connects TRBV7-6 to TRBJ2-3, with 7 bases identical to TRBD1. Looked up from germline, CDR1 is SGHVS and CDR2 is FNYEAQ. The CDR3 covers 14 residues. V dropped 5 bases and J dropped 5; count of bases not matched to a gene: 7. CDR3 residues: CASSLRTGEDTQYF. The DNA for the CDR3 is TGTGCCAGCAGCCTCCGGACAGGTGAAGATACGCAGTATTTT.

The chain employs TRBV20-1 and TRBJ1-2; D call uncertain. The germline V and J ends were trimmed by 6 bases and 8 bases, with 10 bases remaining between them. The germline gives CDR1 DFQATT, CDR2 SNEGSKA (reference sequence). This CDR3 comprises 10 residues. Here the CDR3 reads CSAQEAGYTF. CDR3 DNA sequence: TGCAGTGCCCAGGAGGCGGGCTACACCTTC.

The gene calls are TRBV28 and TRBJ2-2; no definite D call. The V end lost 1 base, the J end lost 8 bases, and 11 bases lay between the germline ends. The length of the CDR3 is 14 residues. Per the germline V gene, CDR1 is MDHEN and CDR2 is SYDVKM. CDR3 bases: TGTGCCAGCAGTTTATTGCCTAACTCGGGGGAGCTGTTTTTT. Amino acid sequence: CASSLLPNSGELFF.

This clone came up once. V is TRBV27 and J is TRBJ1-2; no clear D gene. Germline CDR1 MNHEY, CDR2 SMNVEV (reference sequence). The CDR3 extends over 14 amino acids. Trimming shortened V by 3 bases and J by 0 bases, and 8 bases separated the two germline ends. The CDR3 coding sequence is TGTGCCAGCAGTTTTGTGGGCCCTAACTATGGCTACACCTTC. Protein product: CASSFVGPNYGYTF.

This chain uses TRBV29-1 with TRBJ1-2; D possibly corresponds to TRBD1 (6 bases). CDR1 and CDR2 (germline): SQVTM, ANQGSEA. Trimming removed 0 bases from V and 4 bases from J, with 18 bases in between. CDR3 length equals 16 residues. CDR3 in DNA: TGCAGCGTTGAAGAAGACACAGGGTCTGGAGGCTATGGCTACACCTTC. As protein: CSVEEDTGSGGYGYTF.

The rearrangement links TRBV5-4 to TRBJ2-2, with D maybe TRBD2 (6 bases). The CDR3 consists of 15 residues. V was shortened by 6 bases and J by 3 bases, with 15 bases between the two germline ends. Germline lookup yields CDR1 SGHNT and CDR2 YYREEE (reference sequence). The CDR3 sequence: CASIDSSVDTGELFF. CDR3 in DNA: TGTGCCAGCATTGATTCTAGCGTAGACACCGGGGAGCTGTTTTTT.

This clone was observed once. This rearrangement joins TRBV25-1 to TRBJ1-4, with 11 bases lining up with TRBD1. This CDR3 region has 14 residues. V lost 6 bases to trimming and J lost 10 bases; unmatched junction nucleotides: 7. The V gene's germline CDR1 is MGHDK and CDR2 SYGVNS. CDR3 residues: CASSPGQGAGKLFF. The CDR3 DNA follows: TGTGCCAGCAGCCCCGGACAGGGGGCAGGAAAACTGTTTTTT.

This chain connects TRBV11-2 to TRBJ2-7; D ambiguous. This CDR3 spans 16 amino acids. V lost 0 bases to trimming and J lost 6 bases, with 18 bases between them. CDR1 is SGHAT and CDR2 is FQNNGV in the germline V gene. CDR3 sequence (DNA): TGTGCCAGCAGCTTAGAGGCCCTGGGTGTATCCGGCGAGCAGTACTTC. Its protein is CASSLEALGVSGEQYF.

This clone was observed a single time. The V call is TRBV5-1, the J call TRBJ1-1; D not certain. This CDR3 has 17 residues. V shed 4 bases and J shed 5 bases, with 24 bases lying between them. The germline V gene has CDR1 SGHRS and CDR2 YFSETQ. CDR3 loop: CASSVESRPRIRTEAFF. DNA of the CDR3: TGCGCCAGCAGCGTCGAATCCAGGCCCAGGATCCGAACTGAAGCTTTCTTT.

The chain couples TRBV19 to TRBJ1-1, with 7 bases that match TRBD1. The germline V gene has CDR1 LNHDA and CDR2 SQIVND (reference sequence). The junction had 10 bases not matched to a gene; V was cut back by 10 bases and J by 2 bases. The CDR3 is made up of 14 amino acids. The CDR3 sequence is CATSTGRFNTEAFF. The CDR3 DNA is TGTGCCACTTCGACAGGGAGGTTTAACACTGAAGCTTTCTTT.

The chain employs TRBV5-1 and TRBJ1-2; D gene uncertain. CDR1 SGHRS and CDR2 YFSETQ come from the germline V gene. Trimming pared 0 bases from V and 4 bases from J, leaving 13 bases between. The CDR3 loop spans 15 amino acids. CDR3 bases: TGCGCCAGCAGCTTGGGGGCGGGCTGGGGCTATGGCTACACCTTC. Encoded protein: CASSLGAGWGYGYTF.